The 26 T cell receptor beta chains reported below all come from one sample, sequenced in a study of T cell repertoires in cytomegalovirus infection. TCRdb reprocessed the reads with MiXCR, giving one entry per CDR3 protein. The table has over 200,000 distinct CDR3 sequences, roughly 13% seen once. Sequenced sample: PBMCs. The receptors shown here come from a human donor in good health (CMV status not recorded). Some clones in this sample may be carry-over from other donors' samples.

In this sample, this clonotype turned up many times. The V call is TRBV12-3 or TRBV12-4, the J call TRBJ2-1, with 7 bases matching TRBD1. V shed 5 bases and J 7 bases; nucleotides not matched to a gene: 2. The CDR3 contains 12 residues. The CDR3 here is CASSLRGNEQFF. As DNA, the CDR3 is TGTGCCAGCAGTCTCAGGGGGAATGAGCAGTTCTTC.

This clonotype was seen only a few times. V and J are TRBV20-1 and TRBJ2-7; a possible D gene is TRBD2 (6 bases). CDR1 DFQATT and CDR2 SNEGSKA come from the germline V gene (reference sequence). The CDR3 runs 15 residues. V was clipped by 3 bases and J by 2 bases, with 17 bases between them. As DNA, the CDR3 is TGCAGTGCTAGCGCCGGACTACCCGGACCCTACGAGCAGTACTTC. This translates into CSASAGLPGPYEQYF.

As regards this clonotype: At one of its ends the junction is not consistent with the germline gene, which may arise from a read error. The rearrangement uses TRBV27 and TRBJ1-1; 8 bases match TRBD1. The CDR3 has 13 amino acids. CDR1 MNHEY and CDR2 SMNVEV come from the germline V gene (reference sequence). The CDR3 DNA is TGTGCCAGCTGTTTAGACAGGGGCACTGAAGCTTTCTTT. It encodes CASCLDRGTEAFF.

V usage is TRBV19 and J usage is TRBJ1-4; D remains ambiguous. CDR1 is LNHDA and CDR2 is SQIVND in the germline V gene (reference sequence). V was cut by 4 bases and J by 0 bases, with 18 bases left in between. The CDR3 sequence is 18 residues long. The CDR3 sequence: CASSTLSLTATTNEKLFF. As DNA, the CDR3 is TGTGCCAGTAGTACCCTATCCCTGACGGCCACAACTAATGAAAAACTGTTTTTT.

This clonotype appeared a few times. This chain connects TRBV6-1 to TRBJ1-6; TRBD1 agrees at 7 bases. Germline assignment: CDR1 MNHNS and CDR2 SASEGT. The V segment lost 10 bases and the J segment 5 bases; nucleotides outside the gene matches: 5. This CDR3 has 13 residues. The CDR3 spells CAIPGQHNSPLHF. The CDR3 DNA reads as TGTGCCATTCCGGGACAGCATAATTCACCCCTCCACTTT.

This clonotype was observed many times. The chain carries TRBV7-2 and TRBJ2-3, with unresolved D. V was trimmed by 5 bases and J by 0 bases, leaving 15 bases between them. Germline V lookup: CDR1 SGHTA, CDR2 FQGNSA. The CDR3 spans 16 residues. DNA for the CDR3: TGTGCCAGCAGCCCCCTGACGATCGAGAGCACAGATACGCAGTATTTT. As protein: CASSPLTIESTDTQYF.

This clonotype was seen many times. V usage is TRBV12-3 or TRBV12-4 and J usage is TRBJ2-7; tentative D call: TRBD2 (5 bases). Trimming cost V 5 bases and J 9 bases, with 17 bases left between them. The CDR3 loop spans 13 amino acids. The CDR3 here is CASSADFLEGQYF. CDR3 nucleotides: TGTGCCAGCAGTGCGGACTTCCTTGAAGGGCAGTACTTC.

This clonotype came up many times. The CDR3 DNA is TGTGCCAGCAGTTACGAGCGACTAGCGTATCTCTACGAGCAGTACTTC. This gives the protein CASSYERLAYLYEQYF. V and J are TRBV6-2 or TRBV6-3 and TRBJ2-7, with 8 bases that match TRBD2. The V segment lost 2 bases and the J segment 3 bases; nucleotides outside the gene matches: 9. CDR1 is MNHEY, CDR2 SVGEGT, per germline. The CDR3 has 16 amino acids.

Here the CDR3 DNA reads TGTGCCAGCAAGTGGGGCGCAGGGACCCCCTACGAGCAGTACTTC. It codes for CASKWGAGTPYEQYF. The gene calls are TRBV27 and TRBJ2-7; D may be TRBD1 or TRBD2 (5 bases each). Looked up from germline, CDR1 is MNHEY and CDR2 is SMNVEV (reference sequence). The CDR3 spans 15 residues. V was clipped by 7 bases and J by 2 bases, with 18 bases between them.

This clonotype showed up just a few times. V usage is TRBV20-1 and J usage is TRBJ2-5, with D possibly being TRBD2 (5 bases). Germline CDR1 reads DFQATT; CDR2 reads SNEGSKA (reference sequence). This CDR3 is built from 14 residues. V was clipped by 3 bases and J by 5 bases, with 16 bases between them. CDR3 sequence: CSARPPGRGETQYF. The CDR3 bases are TGCAGTGCTAGGCCGCCAGGTCGAGGGGAGACCCAGTACTTC.

The table lists this clonotype with many counts. The chain employs TRBV2 and TRBJ2-6; 9 bases fit TRBD1. Germline CDR1 and CDR2: SNHLY and FYNNEI. This CDR3 is built from 16 residues. J lost 0 bases, V lost 8 bases, and 5 bases had no gene match. The CDR3 sequence is CASDGQGLSGANVLTF. The CDR3 DNA reads TGTGCCAGCGACGGACAGGGGCTCTCTGGGGCCAACGTCCTGACTTTC.

This clonotype was detected many times. V usage is TRBV7-2 and J usage is TRBJ2-5; 8 positions match TRBD2. The germline CDR1 and CDR2 sequences are SGHTA and FQGNSA. The CDR3 covers 14 residues. V shed 4 bases and J 13 bases; nucleotides not matched to a gene: 14. For the CDR3, the DNA is TGTGCCAGCAGCTCGTCCATGTCGGGAGGGCGGCTGTACTTC. It codes for CASSSSMSGGRLYF. The full variable domain, completed using reference TRBV7-2 and TRBJ2-5, is GAGVSQSPSNKVTEKGKDVELRCDPISGHTALYWYRQSLGQGLEFLIYFQGNSAPDKSGLPSDRFSAERTGGSVSTLTIQRTQQEDSAVYLCASSSSMSGGRLYFGPGTRLLVL.

This chain links TRBV6-2 or TRBV6-3 with TRBJ2-7; D might be TRBD2 (5 bases). V lost 6 bases, J lost 3 bases, and 15 bases lay in between. Looked up from germline, CDR1 is MNHEY and CDR2 is SVGEGT. The length of the CDR3 is 14 residues. The CDR3 coding sequence is TGTGCCAGCAGAACCGCCCCCGGGGTCTACGAGCAGTACTTC. Translation: CASRTAPGVYEQYF.

This clonotype has a single count. The chain combines TRBV19 with TRBJ2-1; TRBD1 is a possible D gene (7 bases). Trimming pared 2 bases from V and 2 bases from J, leaving 22 bases between. The germline gives CDR1 LNHDA, CDR2 SQIVND (reference sequence). The CDR3 runs 19 residues. The DNA for the CDR3 is TGTGCCAGTAGTATAAGGGGGCGGGGTGCGGGATCACCCTACAATGAGCAGTTCTTC. This sequence encodes CASSIRGRGAGSPYNEQFF. The entire variable domain, with the rest obtained from reference TRBV19 and TRBJ2-1, is as follows: DGGITQSPKYLFRKEGQNVTLSCEQNLNHDAMYWYRQDPGQGLRLIYYSQIVNDFQKGDIAEGYSVSREKKESFPLTVTSAQKNPTAFYLCASSIRGRGAGSPYNEQFFGPGTRLTVL.

The chain recombines TRBV10-3 with TRBJ2-1; possibly TRBD1 or TRBD2 for D (6 bases each). The CDR3 loop spans 11 amino acids. The V gene's germline CDR1 is ENHRY and CDR2 SYGVKD. V was pared by 8 bases and J by 15 bases, with 17 bases between. The CDR3 coding sequence is TGTGCCATCGGCATGGGGGGCGGGGCGTTCTTC. Translated: CAIGMGGGAFF.

This clonotype was recorded at least ten times. V is TRBV27 and J is TRBJ2-1, with D perhaps being TRBD1 or TRBD2 (5 bases each). The CDR3 extends over 15 amino acids. CDR1 MNHEY and CDR2 SMNVEV come from the germline V gene (reference sequence). Trimming stripped 5 bases from V and 8 bases from J, with 19 bases between. The CDR3 bases are TGTGCCAGCAGTACCGGGACCAGCCTGTGGGATGAGCAGTTCTTC. It codes for CASSTGTSLWDEQFF.

This clonotype appeared a few times. CDR3 nucleotides: TGCGCCAGCAGCCAAGCCACCGACAGGCCTACCTACGAGCAGTACTTC. Protein: CASSQATDRPTYEQYF. The chain combines TRBV4-1 with TRBJ2-7, with a weak D call TRBD1 (6 bases). V dropped 1 base and J dropped 2 bases, with 15 bases sitting between them. Germline values: CDR1 MGHRA, CDR2 YSYEKL. The CDR3 extends over 16 amino acids.

This clonotype has at least ten counts. The V and J genes are TRBV7-2 and TRBJ1-3; 7 positions match TRBD1. V gave up 4 bases and J gave up 2 bases; unmatched junction bases: 2. The CDR3 loop spans 14 amino acids. CDR1 SGHTA and CDR2 FQGNSA come from the germline V gene. The CDR3 nucleotides are TGTGCCAGCAGCTCAGGGGGGGCTGGAAACACCATATATTTT. Protein sequence: CASSSGGAGNTIYF.

This clonotype was picked up a small number of times. The genes are TRBV14 and TRBJ1-3, with D possibly TRBD1 on 6 matching bases. This CDR3 is built from 14 residues. Trimming removed 1 base at V and 3 bases at J, with 7 bases between. CDR1 is SGHDN and CDR2 is FVKESK in the germline V gene. The CDR3 DNA reads as TGTGCCAGCAGCCAAGTCAGGGGTGGAAACACCATATATTTT. It codes for CASSQVRGGNTIYF.

This clonotype was observed at least ten times. This chain links TRBV7-8 with TRBJ2-7; 10 nucleotides match TRBD2. CDR3 size: 15 residues. Germline CDR1 and CDR2: SGHVS and FQNEAQ. V was clipped by 4 bases and J by 2 bases; unmatched bases: 5. CDR3 loop: CASSSLAGDAYEQYV. CDR3 in DNA: TGTGCCAGCAGCTCTCTAGCGGGAGATGCCTACGAGCAGTACGTC.

The sample holds many counts of this clonotype. This chain connects TRBV10-3 to TRBJ2-2, with D possibly called TRBD1 or TRBD2 (6 bases each). CDR1 is ENHRY and CDR2 is SYGVKD in the germline V gene. The CDR3 contains 14 residues. The V gene lost 8 bases and the J gene lost 2 bases, with 12 bases spanning the gap. The CDR3 protein is CAIGRGPNTGELFF. Written as DNA, the CDR3 is TGTGCCATCGGTCGGGGGCCCAACACCGGGGAGCTGTTTTTT.

This clonotype was counted only a few times. The chain carries TRBV9 and TRBJ2-1; D assignment may be TRBD1 or TRBD2 (7 bases each). The CDR3 is made up of 14 amino acids. Looked up from germline, CDR1 is SGDLS and CDR2 is YYNGEE. The V end was cut by 4 bases, the J end by 7 bases, with 15 bases between. CDR3 DNA: TGTGCCAGCAGCTCGCGGGGGACAGCTAATGAGCAGTTCTTC. Its protein is CASSSRGTANEQFF. The entire variable domain, with the rest obtained from reference TRBV9 and TRBJ2-1, is as follows: DSGVTQTPKHLITATGQRVTLRCSPRSGDLSVYWYQQSLDQGLQFLIQYYNGEERAKGNILERFSAQQFPDLHSELNLSSLELGDSALYFCASSSRGTANEQFFGPGTRLTVL.

As to this clonotype: The limits of the CDR3 on the DNA are not certain, so only TCRdb's listed CDR3 is given. The chain carries TRBV7-5 and TRBJ2-3. TRBV7-5 is tagged as a pseudogene. The CDR3 has 13 residues if both end residues are counted. CDR3 in amino acids: CISVSEASDTQYF.

This clonotype was observed at least ten times. The chain combines TRBV6-5 with TRBJ2-3, with D perhaps matching TRBD2 (5 bases). Germline V lookup: CDR1 MNHEY, CDR2 SVGAGI. This CDR3 comprises 16 residues. With 4 bases removed from V and 2 bases from J, the gap between germline ends came to 16 bases. CDR3 nucleotides: TGTGCCAGCAGTTCATACAAGACTATAAACACAGATACGCAGTATTTT. It is translated as CASSSYKTINTDTQYF.

Remarks on this clonotype: This sequence may be a read error, since a much larger clone differs from it by one base. The chain is built from TRBV7-9 and TRBJ1-1; D not resolved. The V end lost 2 bases, the J end lost 5 bases, and 6 bases lay between the germline ends. Per germline, CDR1 SEHNR and CDR2 FQNEAQ (reference sequence). CDR3 size: 12 residues. CDR3 bases: TGTGCCAGCAGCTTACGGAAAACTGAAGCTTTCTTT. Residues: CASSLRKTEAFF.

This clonotype was detected only a few times. This chain connects TRBV5-4 to TRBJ1-1, with TRBD1 matching over 11 bases. Germline CDR1 is SGHNT and CDR2 is YYREEE (reference sequence). This CDR3 contains 16 residues. The J segment lost 3 bases and the V segment lost 4 bases, leaving 8 bases of the junction unmatched. CDR3 DNA sequence: TGTGCCAGCAGCCCCGGGACAGGGGGATGGGACACTGAAGCTTTCTTT. Its translation: CASSPGTGGWDTEAFF.